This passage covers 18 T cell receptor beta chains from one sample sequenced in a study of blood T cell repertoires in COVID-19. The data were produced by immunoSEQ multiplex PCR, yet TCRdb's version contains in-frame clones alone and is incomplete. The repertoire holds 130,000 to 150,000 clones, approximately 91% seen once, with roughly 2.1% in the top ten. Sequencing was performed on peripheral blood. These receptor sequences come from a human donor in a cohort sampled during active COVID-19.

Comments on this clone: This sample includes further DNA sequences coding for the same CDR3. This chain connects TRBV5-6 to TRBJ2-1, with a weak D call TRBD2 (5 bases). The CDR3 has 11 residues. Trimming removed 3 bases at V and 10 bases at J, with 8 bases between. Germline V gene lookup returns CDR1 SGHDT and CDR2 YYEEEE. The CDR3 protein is CASSSGFEQFF. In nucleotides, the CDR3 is TGTGCCAGCAGCTCGGGGTTCGAGCAGTTCTTC.

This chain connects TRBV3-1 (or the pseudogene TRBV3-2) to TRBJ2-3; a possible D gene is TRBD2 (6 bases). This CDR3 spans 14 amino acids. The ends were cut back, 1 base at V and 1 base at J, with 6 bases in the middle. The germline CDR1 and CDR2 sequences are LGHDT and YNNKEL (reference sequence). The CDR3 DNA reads TGTGCCAGCAGCCAAGCGGGGGGCACAGATACGCAGTATTTT. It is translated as CASSQAGGTDTQYF.

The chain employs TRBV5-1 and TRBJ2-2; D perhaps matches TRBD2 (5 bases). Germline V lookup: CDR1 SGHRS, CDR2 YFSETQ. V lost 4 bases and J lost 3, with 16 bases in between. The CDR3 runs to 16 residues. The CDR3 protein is CASSPAGIMDTGELFF. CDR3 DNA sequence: TGCGCCAGCAGCCCGGCCGGGATCATGGACACCGGGGAGCTGTTTTTT.

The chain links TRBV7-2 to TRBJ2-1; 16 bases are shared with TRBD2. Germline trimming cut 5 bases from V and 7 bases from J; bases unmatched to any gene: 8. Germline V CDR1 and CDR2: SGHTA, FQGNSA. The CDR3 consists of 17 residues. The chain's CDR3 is CASSLAGLAGGLNEQFF. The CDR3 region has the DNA TGTGCCAGCAGCCTCGCGGGACTAGCGGGGGGGTTGAATGAGCAGTTCTTC.

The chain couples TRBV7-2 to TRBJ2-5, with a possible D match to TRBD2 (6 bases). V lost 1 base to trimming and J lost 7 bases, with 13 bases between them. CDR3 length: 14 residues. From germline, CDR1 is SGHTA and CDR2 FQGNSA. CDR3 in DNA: TGTGCCAGCAGCTTAGATTCGGGGCGGGGGACCCAGTACTTC. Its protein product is CASSLDSGRGTQYF.

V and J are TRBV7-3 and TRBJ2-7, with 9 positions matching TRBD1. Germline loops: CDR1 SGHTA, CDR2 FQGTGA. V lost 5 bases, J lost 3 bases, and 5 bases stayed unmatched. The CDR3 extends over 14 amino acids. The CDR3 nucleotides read TGTGCCAGCAGCCCTGGACAGGGGAACTACGAGCAGTACTTC. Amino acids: CASSPGQGNYEQYF.

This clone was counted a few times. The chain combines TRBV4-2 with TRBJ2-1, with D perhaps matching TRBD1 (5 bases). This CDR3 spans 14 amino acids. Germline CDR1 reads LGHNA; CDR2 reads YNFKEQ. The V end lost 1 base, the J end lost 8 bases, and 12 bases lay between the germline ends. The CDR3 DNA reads TGTGCCAGCAGCCAAGGGGGCCGCTCGGATGAGCAGTTCTTC. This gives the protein CASSQGGRSDEQFF.

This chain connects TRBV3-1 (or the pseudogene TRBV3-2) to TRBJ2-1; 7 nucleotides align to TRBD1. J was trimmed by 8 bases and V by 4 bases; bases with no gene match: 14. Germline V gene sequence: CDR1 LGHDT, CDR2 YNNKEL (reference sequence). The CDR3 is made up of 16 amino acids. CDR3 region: CASSPFPGQKSDEQFF. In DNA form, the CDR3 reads TGTGCCAGCAGCCCCTTTCCGGGACAGAAGAGCGATGAGCAGTTCTTC.

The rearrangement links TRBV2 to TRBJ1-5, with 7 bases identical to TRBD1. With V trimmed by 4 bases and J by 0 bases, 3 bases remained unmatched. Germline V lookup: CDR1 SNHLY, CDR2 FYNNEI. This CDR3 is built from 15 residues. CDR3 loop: CASSGQGVSNQPQHF. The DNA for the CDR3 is TGTGCCAGCAGTGGACAGGGAGTTAGCAATCAGCCCCAGCATTTT.

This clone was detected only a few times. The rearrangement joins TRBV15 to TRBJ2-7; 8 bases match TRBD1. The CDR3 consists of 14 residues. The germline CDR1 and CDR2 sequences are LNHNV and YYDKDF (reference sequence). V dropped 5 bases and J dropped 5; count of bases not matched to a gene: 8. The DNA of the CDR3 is TGTGCCACCAGCGTGGCAGGGGGCTCGGACGAGCAGTACTTC. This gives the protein CATSVAGGSDEQYF.

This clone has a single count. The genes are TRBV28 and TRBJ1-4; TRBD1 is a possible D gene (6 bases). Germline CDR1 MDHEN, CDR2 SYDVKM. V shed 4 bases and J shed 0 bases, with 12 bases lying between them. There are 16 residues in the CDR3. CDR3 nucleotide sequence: TGTGCCAGCAGTTCCCTATCAGGGGCAACTAATGAAAAACTGTTTTTT. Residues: CASSSLSGATNEKLFF.

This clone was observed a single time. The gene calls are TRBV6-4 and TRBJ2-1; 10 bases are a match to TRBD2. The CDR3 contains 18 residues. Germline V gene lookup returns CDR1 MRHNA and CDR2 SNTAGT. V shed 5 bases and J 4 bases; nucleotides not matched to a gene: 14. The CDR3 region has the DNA TGTGCCAGCAGTCCAGGTTTCGTAGCGGGAGGCTCATACAATGAGCAGTTCTTC. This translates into CASSPGFVAGGSYNEQFF.

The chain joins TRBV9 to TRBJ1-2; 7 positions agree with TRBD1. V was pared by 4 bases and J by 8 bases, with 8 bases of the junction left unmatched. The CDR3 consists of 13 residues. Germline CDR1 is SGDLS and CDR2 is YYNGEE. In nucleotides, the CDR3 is TGTGCCAGCAGCCCCATCGAGGGGGCAGGCTACACCTTC. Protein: CASSPIEGAGYTF.

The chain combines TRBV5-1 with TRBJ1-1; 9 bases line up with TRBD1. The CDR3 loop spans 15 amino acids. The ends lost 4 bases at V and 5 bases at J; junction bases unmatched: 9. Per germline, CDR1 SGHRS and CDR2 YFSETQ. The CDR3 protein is CASSPGGTGRTEAFF. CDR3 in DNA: TGCGCCAGCAGCCCTGGAGGGACAGGGAGGACTGAAGCTTTCTTT.

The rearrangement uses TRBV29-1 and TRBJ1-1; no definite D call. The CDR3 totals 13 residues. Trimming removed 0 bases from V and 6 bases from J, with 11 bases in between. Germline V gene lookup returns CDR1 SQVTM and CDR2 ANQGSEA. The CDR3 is CSVEDPYVSEAFF. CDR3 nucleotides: TGCAGCGTTGAAGATCCGTATGTTTCTGAAGCTTTCTTT.

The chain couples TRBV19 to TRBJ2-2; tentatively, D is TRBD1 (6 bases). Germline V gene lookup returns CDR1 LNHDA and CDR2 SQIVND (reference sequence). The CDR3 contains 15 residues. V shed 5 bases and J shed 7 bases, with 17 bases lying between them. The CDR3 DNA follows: TGTGCCAGTAGTGCCACGACCAGGGGATTCGGGGAGCTGTTTTTT. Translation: CASSATTRGFGELFF.

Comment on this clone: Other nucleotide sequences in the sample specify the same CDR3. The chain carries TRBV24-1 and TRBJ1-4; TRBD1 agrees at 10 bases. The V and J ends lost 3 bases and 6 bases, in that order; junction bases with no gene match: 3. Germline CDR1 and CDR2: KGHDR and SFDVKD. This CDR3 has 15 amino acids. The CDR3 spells CATSDTGTGDEKLFF. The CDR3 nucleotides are TGTGCCACCAGTGATACCGGGACAGGGGATGAAAAACTGTTTTTT.

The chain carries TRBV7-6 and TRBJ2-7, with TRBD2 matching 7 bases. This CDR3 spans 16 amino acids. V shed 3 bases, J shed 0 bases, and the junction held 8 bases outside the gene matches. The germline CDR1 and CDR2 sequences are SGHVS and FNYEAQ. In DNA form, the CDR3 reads TGTGCCAGCAGCTTCCGACTAGCAGCGGGCTCCTACGAGCAGTACTTC. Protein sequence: CASSFRLAAGSYEQYF.